Listed below are T cell receptor beta chains from one sample, sequenced in a study of blood T cell repertoires in COVID-19. The data were produced by immunoSEQ multiplex PCR, yet TCRdb's version contains in-frame clones alone and is incomplete. The sample yields 200,000 to 250,000 clones, around 83% seen once. Input material: peripheral blood. These receptors originate from a woman aged 45-65 years with acute or convalescent COVID-19. Each CDR3 is given with its conserved first and last residue. The order of the fields is D gene, clone size, V gene, J gene, CDR3 DNA, CDR3 protein. A D gene is named only where the DNA matches it firmly. Part of the rows lack a size; the others show once, few, many or a class for expanded clones.

>TRBD2|-|TRBV9|TRBJ2-1
TGTGCCAGCAGCGTAGGGGAGGGTATTGAGCAGTTCTTC
CASSVGEGIEQFF
>TRBD1|once|TRBV5-1|TRBJ2-6
TGCGCCAGCAGCTTGTATGGGACAGGGGGCGCTGGGGCCAACGTCCTGACTTTC
CASSLYGTGGAGANVLTF
>-|-|TRBV2|TRBJ1-6
TGTGCCAGCAGTCCAGGGAATTCACCCCTCCACTTT
CASSPGNSPLHF
>-|-|TRBV14|TRBJ1-6
TGTGCCAGCAGCCATCGGGGGTTCGTCGCCCTCCACTTT
CASSHRGFVALHF
>-|-|TRBV3-1/TRBV3-2|TRBJ1-6
TGTGCCAGCAGCGCACAGGGACTATGGAAACCCCTCCACTTT
CASSAQGLWKPLHF
>-|few|TRBV3-1/TRBV3-2|TRBJ1-1
TGTGCCAGCAGCCAAGTCGGGTCAGGGAAAAACACTGAAGCTTTCTTT
CASSQVGSGKNTEAFF
>-|-|TRBV7-2|TRBJ2-2
TGTGCCAGCAGCCCCCAGGTCGATAACACCGGGGAGCTGTTTTTT
CASSPQVDNTGELFF
>-|-|TRBV28|TRBJ1-5
TGTGCCAGCAGTTTATCTCCCCTGAGGGCGGGCAATCAGCCCCAGCATTTT
CASSLSPLRAGNQPQHF
>TRBD1|once|TRBV6-5|TRBJ2-1
TGTGCCAGCAGCGAGGACAGGGATACCTACAATGAGCAGTTCTTC
CASSEDRDTYNEQFF
>-|-|TRBV28|TRBJ2-1
TGTGCCAGCAGTCGCTCGGCGGGGCAAAATGAGCAGTTCTTC
CASSRSAGQNEQFF
>-|once|TRBV7-2|TRBJ1-6
TGTGCCAGCAGCTTTGCGGGCAGTTCACCCCTCCACTTT
CASSFAGSSPLHF
>-|-|TRBV2|TRBJ1-4
TGTGCCAGCAGTACCAACACAGGAGCAACTAATGAAAAACTGTTTTTT
CASSTNTGATNEKLFF
>TRBD1|-|TRBV3-1/TRBV3-2|TRBJ1-3
TGTGCCAGCAGAGCACAGGGGGCTGGAAACACCATATATTTT
CASRAQGAGNTIYF
>-|-|TRBV5-4|TRBJ2-1
TGTGCCAGCAGGACCGGACCGGGGGAATACAATGAGCAGTTCTTC
CASRTGPGEYNEQFF
>-|once|TRBV12-3/TRBV12-4|TRBJ1-2
TGTGCCAGCACCCAGACAGCTTACTATGGCTACACCTTC
CASTQTAYYGYTF
>TRBD2|few|TRBV4-1|TRBJ2-1
TGCGCCAGCAGCCAAGATTCGGGTGCGACTAGCGGGCTCAATGAGCAGTTCTTC
CASSQDSGATSGLNEQFF
>TRBD1|-|TRBV5-5|TRBJ1-4
TGTGCCAGCAGCTTGTATGGGACAGGGGATGAAAAACTGTTTTTT
CASSLYGTGDEKLFF
>-|-|TRBV28|TRBJ2-1
TGTGCCAGCACCACCTACAATGAGCAGTTCTTC
CASTTYNEQFF
>-|-|TRBV5-1|TRBJ2-2
TGCGCCAGCAGCTTGGCGCAGGGAACGATCACCGGGGAGCTGTTTTTT
CASSLAQGTITGELFF
>-|-|TRBV23-1|TRBJ2-3
TGCGCCAGCAGTCAATCCCCACGCTATCTTTCCGAAGATACGCAGTATTTT
CASSQSPRYLSEDTQYF
>-|once|TRBV12-5|TRBJ2-2
TGTGCTAGTGGTTTGGATTCGGGGAGTAACACCGGGGAGCTGTTTTTT
CASGLDSGSNTGELFF
>-|-|TRBV19|TRBJ1-4
TGTGCCAGTAGCAACCTACAGGGTGGCAATGAAAAACTGTTTTTT
CASSNLQGGNEKLFF
>-|once|TRBV27|TRBJ1-2
TGTGCCAGCAGTTTATCTGCGGACAGATCTAACTATGGCTACACCTTC
CASSLSADRSNYGYTF
>TRBD1|-|TRBV7-9|TRBJ2-7
TGTGCCAGCAGCACCTGGACAGGGGCCCACGAGCAGTACTTC
CASSTWTGAHEQYF
>TRBD1|-|TRBV10-3|TRBJ2-7
TGTGCCATCAAGGGGACAGGCGATAACTACGAGCAGTACTTC
CAIKGTGDNYEQYF
>-|-|TRBV3-1/TRBV3-2|TRBJ1-4
TGTGCCAGCAGCCTATATGACATGTTGTTTTTT
CASSLYDMLFF
>-|once|TRBV28|TRBJ1-1
TGTGCCAGCACGCCAACAGGGTTAACTGAAGCTTTCTTT
CASTPTGLTEAFF
>TRBD2|-|TRBV5-1|TRBJ2-1
TGCGCCAGCAGCTTGGGGGTAGCGGGGAATGAGCAGTTCTTC
CASSLGVAGNEQFF
>-|-|TRBV5-1|TRBJ1-6
TGCGCCAGCAGCTCGGAAGGGGCACCCCTCCACTTT
CASSSEGAPLHF
>-|-|TRBV6-1|TRBJ1-1
TGTGCCAGCAGTGAAACAGGGAGGGCTGAAGCTTTCTTT
CASSETGRAEAFF
>-|once|TRBV19|TRBJ1-5
TGTGCCAGTCATACAGGGTGGAGTCAGCCCCAGCATTTT
CASHTGWSQPQHF
>TRBD2|once|TRBV5-1|TRBJ2-7
TGCGCCAGCAGCGAACGACTAGCGGGAGACTACGAGCAGTACTTC
CASSERLAGDYEQYF
>-|-|TRBV30|TRBJ1-2
TGTGCCTGGAGTATGGACAGAAACTATGGCTACACCTTC
CAWSMDRNYGYTF